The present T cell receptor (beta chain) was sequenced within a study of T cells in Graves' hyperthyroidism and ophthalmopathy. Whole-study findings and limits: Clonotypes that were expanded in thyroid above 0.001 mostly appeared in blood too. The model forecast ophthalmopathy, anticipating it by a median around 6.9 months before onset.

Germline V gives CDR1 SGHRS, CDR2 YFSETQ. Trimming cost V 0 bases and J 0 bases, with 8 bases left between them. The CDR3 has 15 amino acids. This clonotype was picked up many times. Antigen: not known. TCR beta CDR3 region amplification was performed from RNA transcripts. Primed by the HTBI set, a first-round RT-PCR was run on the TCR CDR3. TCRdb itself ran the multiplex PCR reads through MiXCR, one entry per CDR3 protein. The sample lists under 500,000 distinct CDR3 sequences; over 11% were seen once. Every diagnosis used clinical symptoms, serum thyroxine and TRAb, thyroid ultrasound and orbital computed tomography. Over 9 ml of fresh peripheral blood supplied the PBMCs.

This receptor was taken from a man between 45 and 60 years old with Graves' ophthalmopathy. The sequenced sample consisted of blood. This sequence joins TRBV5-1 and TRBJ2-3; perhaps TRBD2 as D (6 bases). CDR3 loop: CASSLGGTSTDTQYF. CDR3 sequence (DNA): TGCGCCAGCAGCTTGGGTGGGACTAGCACAGATACGCAGTATTTT.